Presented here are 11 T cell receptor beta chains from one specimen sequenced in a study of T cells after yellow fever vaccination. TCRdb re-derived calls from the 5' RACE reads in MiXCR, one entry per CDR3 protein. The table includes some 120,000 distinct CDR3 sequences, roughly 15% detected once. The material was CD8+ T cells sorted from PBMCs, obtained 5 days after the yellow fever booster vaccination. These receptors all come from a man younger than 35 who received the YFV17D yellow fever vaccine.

CDR3 region: CASSRDRDNEQFF. The CDR3, as DNA: TGTGCCAGCAGCCGAGACAGGGACAATGAGCAGTTCTTC. The J gene is TRBJ2-1, the V gene TRBV7-9, with 7 positions matching TRBD1. CDR3 length equals 13 residues. The V gene's germline CDR1 is SEHNR and CDR2 FQNEAQ (reference sequence). V was pared by 5 bases and J by 5 bases, with 3 bases of the junction left unmatched.

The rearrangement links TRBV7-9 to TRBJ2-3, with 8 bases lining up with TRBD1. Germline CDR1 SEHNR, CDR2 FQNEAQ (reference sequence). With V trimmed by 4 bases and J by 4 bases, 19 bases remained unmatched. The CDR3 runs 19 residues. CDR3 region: CASSYPYRSPAGGSDTQYF. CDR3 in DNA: TGTGCCAGCAGCTACCCCTACCGCTCCCCGGCAGGGGGCTCAGATACGCAGTATTTT. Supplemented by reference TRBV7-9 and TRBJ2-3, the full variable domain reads DTGVSQNPRHKITKRGQNVTFRCDPISEHNRLYWYRQTLGQGPEFLTYFQNEAQLEKSRLLSDRFSAERPKGSFSTLEIQRTEQGDSAMYLCASSYPYRSPAGGSDTQYFGPGTRLTVL.

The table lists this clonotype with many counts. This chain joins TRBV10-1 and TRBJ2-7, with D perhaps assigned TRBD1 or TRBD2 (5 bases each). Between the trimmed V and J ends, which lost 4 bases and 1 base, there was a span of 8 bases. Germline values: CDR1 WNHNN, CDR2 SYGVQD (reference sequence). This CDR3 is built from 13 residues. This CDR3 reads CASSVRGSYEQYF. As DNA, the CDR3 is TGCGCCAGCAGTGTGAGGGGATCCTACGAGCAGTACTTC.

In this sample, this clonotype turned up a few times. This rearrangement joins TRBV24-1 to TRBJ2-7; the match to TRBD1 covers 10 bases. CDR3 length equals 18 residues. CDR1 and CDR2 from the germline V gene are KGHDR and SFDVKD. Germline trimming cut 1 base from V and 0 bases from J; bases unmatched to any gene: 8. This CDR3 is CATSDLGVGQGSSYEQYV. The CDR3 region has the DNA TGTGCCACCAGTGATTTAGGGGTGGGACAGGGGAGCTCCTACGAGCAGTACGTC.

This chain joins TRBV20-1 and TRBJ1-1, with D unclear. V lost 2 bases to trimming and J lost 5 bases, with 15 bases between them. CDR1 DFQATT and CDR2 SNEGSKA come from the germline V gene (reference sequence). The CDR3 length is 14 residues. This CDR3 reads CSARILGKGTEAFF. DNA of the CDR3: TGCAGTGCTAGAATTCTGGGCAAGGGTACTGAAGCTTTCTTT.

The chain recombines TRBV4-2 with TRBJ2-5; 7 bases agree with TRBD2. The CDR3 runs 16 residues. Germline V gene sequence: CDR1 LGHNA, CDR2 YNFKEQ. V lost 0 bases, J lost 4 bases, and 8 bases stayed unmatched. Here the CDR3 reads CASSQDLGWGGETQYF. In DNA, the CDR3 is TGTGCCAGCAGCCAAGATCTTGGGTGGGGGGGAGAGACCCAGTACTTC.

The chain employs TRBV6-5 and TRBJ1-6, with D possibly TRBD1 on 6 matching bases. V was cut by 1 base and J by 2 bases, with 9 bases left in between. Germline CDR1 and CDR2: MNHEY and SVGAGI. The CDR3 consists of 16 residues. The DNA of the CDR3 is TGTGCCAGCAGTTACTTGGGGGCCACCTATAATTCACCCCTCCACTTT. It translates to CASSYLGATYNSPLHF.

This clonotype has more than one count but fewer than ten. CDR3 sequence (DNA): TGTGCCAGCAGCGGACTAGCGGGGGGGCTTTTAAATACGCAGTATTTT. Its protein product is CASSGLAGGLLNTQYF. The J gene is TRBJ2-3, the V gene TRBV9; 14 nucleotides agree with TRBD2. Germline V lookup: CDR1 SGDLS, CDR2 YYNGEE. V shed 3 bases, J shed 7 bases, and the junction held 7 bases outside the gene matches. The CDR3 spans 16 residues.

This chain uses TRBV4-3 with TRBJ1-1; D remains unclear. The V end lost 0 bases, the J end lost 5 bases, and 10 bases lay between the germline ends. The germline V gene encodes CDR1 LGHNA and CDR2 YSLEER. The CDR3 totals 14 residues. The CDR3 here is CASSQDGLGTEAFF. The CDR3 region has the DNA TGCGCCAGCAGCCAAGATGGTTTGGGAACTGAAGCTTTCTTT.

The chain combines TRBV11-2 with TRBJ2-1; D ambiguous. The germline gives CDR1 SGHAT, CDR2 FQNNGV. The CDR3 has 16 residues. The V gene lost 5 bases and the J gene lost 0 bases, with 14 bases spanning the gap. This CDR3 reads CASSPPPSSSYNEQFF. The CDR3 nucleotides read TGTGCCAGCAGCCCACCCCCCAGTAGCTCCTACAATGAGCAGTTCTTC.

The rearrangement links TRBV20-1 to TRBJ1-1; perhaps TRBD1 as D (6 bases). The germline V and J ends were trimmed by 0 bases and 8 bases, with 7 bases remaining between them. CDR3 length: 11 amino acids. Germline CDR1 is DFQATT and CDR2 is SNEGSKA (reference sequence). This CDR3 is CSAREGAEAFF. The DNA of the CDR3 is TGCAGTGCTAGAGAGGGGGCCGAAGCTTTCTTT.